This TCR beta chain was retrieved from a study of blood T cell repertoires in COVID-19. This CDR3 comprises 15 residues. CDR1 and CDR2 (germline): MDHEN, SYDVKM. V lost 6 bases and J lost 7, with 22 bases in between. Original data processing: It was from reference gene primer amplification that nucleated cell counts were estimated. The method was immunoSEQ multiplex PCR; TCRdb's version includes in-frame clones alone and lacks a portion of them. D and trimming come from the DNA, and the V and J calls and clone size come from that table. In the table there are about 35,000 clones, roughly 86% of which are singletons.

The sample consisted of peripheral blood. The origin of this receptor is a human donor in a cohort sampled during active COVID-19. The chain carries TRBV28 and TRBJ2-7, with D perhaps matching TRBD1 (6 bases). This CDR3 reads CASRDSATGTMEQYF. CDR3 bases: TGTGCCAGCAGGGACTCCGCAACAGGGACCATGGAGCAGTACTTC.